This TCR beta chain comes out of a study of T-cell reconstitution after alpha-beta-depleted transplantation in children. This clonotype was observed many times. Its antigen is not identified. Study-wide results and limits: There were some patients whose high TCRbeta diversity at day 60 came from surviving recipient T cells and thymic progenitors.

Trimming removed 3 bases from V and 5 bases from J, with 11 bases in between. The CDR3 is 14 amino acids. Using unique molecular identifiers, the investigators prepared the TCRbeta library. One entry per CDR3 protein, called by TCRdb with MiXCR from the PCR reads. The sample has some 87,000 distinct CDR3 sequences, 15% seen once. The chain combines TRBV12-3 or TRBV12-4 with TRBJ1-5; no clear D. The material was PBMCs, mostly from graft donor cells, obtained 180 days after TCRalphabeta/CD19-depleted stem cell transplant. The receptor's source is a male patient between 2 and 10 years old who had a stem cell transplant for acute lymphoblastic leukemia, so the T cells may come from the graft donor. Here the CDR3 reads CASSLSSGDQPQHF. Here the CDR3 DNA reads TGTGCCAGCAGTTTGAGTTCCGGGGATCAGCCCCAGCATTTT.